The entry below gives a single T cell receptor (beta chain) sequence along with its context. As yet, its antigen is unknown. From germline, CDR1 is MDHEN and CDR2 SYDVKM. CDR3 size: 15 residues. V lost 5 bases to trimming and J lost 8 bases; unmatched junction nucleotides: 6. This sample is part of a study of cytomegalovirus exposure and HLA in healthy donors. Study-level results: In an earlier analysis, about 87% or about 30%: the productive usage of most TCR beta V segments. Donor immune exposure was known only as CMV serostatus.

PCR amplification relied on 60 Vbeta primers (plus 13 Jbeta primers). The table came from immunoSEQ multiplex PCR; TCRdb's copy has only in-frame clones and leaves some out. The table records 150,000 to 190,000 clones, around 79% of them present only once. Sample: PBMCs. This receptor was taken from a man younger than 30 in good health and CMV-seronegative. This rearrangement joins TRBV28 to TRBJ2-1; 13 nucleotides match TRBD2. The CDR3 nucleotides are TGTGCCAGCAGTCCCAACGGACTAGCGGGGGATGAGCAGTTCTTC. This codes for CASSPNGLAGDEQFF.